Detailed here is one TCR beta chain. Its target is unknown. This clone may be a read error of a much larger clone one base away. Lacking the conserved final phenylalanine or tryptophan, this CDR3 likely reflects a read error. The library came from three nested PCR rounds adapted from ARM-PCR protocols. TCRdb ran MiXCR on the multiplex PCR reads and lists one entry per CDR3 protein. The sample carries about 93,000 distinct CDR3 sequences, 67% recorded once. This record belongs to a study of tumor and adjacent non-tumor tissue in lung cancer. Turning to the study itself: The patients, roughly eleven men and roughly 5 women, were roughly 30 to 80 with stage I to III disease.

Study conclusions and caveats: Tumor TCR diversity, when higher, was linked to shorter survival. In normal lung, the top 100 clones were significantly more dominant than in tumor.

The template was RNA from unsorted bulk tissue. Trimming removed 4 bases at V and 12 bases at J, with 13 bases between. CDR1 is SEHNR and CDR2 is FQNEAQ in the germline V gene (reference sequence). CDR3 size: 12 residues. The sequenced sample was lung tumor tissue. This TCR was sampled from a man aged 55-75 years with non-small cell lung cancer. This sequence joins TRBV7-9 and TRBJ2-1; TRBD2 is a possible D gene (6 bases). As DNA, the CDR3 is TGTGCCAGCAGCTCAAATCGGAGGGTGCAGTTCTTA. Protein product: CASSSNRRVQFL.